Reported below is one T cell receptor beta chain. This entry belongs to a study of blood T cell repertoires in COVID-19. Overall study: The United States, Italy and Spain supplied acute and convalescent COVID-19 samples. In each case, the material was cDNA or gDNA derived from T cells, B-cell-depleted T cells, or PBMCs.

Authors' analysis steps: Using reference gene primer amplification, nucleated cell counts were estimated. The method was immunoSEQ multiplex PCR; TCRdb's version includes in-frame clones alone and lacks a portion of them. The V and J calls and the clone size are those of that table, but D and trimming were determined from the DNA. The sample lists approximately 100,000 clones; approximately 81% were seen once. The TCR sequence derives from an elderly man with acute or convalescent COVID-19. The material sequenced was peripheral blood.

This CDR3 is CASSSLQTGGTMRNSPLHF. The CDR3 DNA reads TGTGCCAGCAGTTCCCTCCAGACAGGGGGCACTATGAGGAATTCACCCCTCCACTTT. This chain uses TRBV9 with TRBJ1-6; the match to TRBD1 covers 10 bases. The CDR3 covers 19 residues. With 5 bases clipped from V and 7 bases from J, the junction kept 18 bases outside the gene matches. Germline V gene data show CDR1 as SGDLS and CDR2 as YYNGEE.